This T cell receptor beta chain was identified during a study of spatial heterogeneity in lung cancer. The CDR3 totals 18 residues. Germline V lookup: CDR1 SGHTA, CDR2 FQGNSA. With 5 bases removed from V and 3 bases from J, the gap between germline ends came to 22 bases. TCRdb re-derived calls from the 5' RACE reads in MiXCR, one entry per CDR3 protein. Of 20,000 to 25,000 distinct CDR3 sequences listed, approximately 4.4% are singletons. This clonotype was detected many times. As to time point: sample taken at primary tumor resection. Without sorting, whole RNA was sequenced from tumor, nontumor lung or frozen PBMC.

The source of this sequence is a male donor with early-stage non-small cell lung cancer. This chain links TRBV7-2 with TRBJ2-2, with a weak D call TRBD2 (6 bases). The specimen comprised PBMCs, sampled at surgery. CDR3 loop: CASSPRNGGQGHTGELFF. CDR3 sequence (DNA): TGTGCCAGCAGCCCCAGAAACGGGGGTCAGGGACACACCGGGGAGCTGTTTTTT.